This T cell receptor (beta chain) emerged from a study of blood T cell repertoires in COVID-19. CDR1 and CDR2 (germline): SGHTA, FQGNSA. The CDR3 has 13 residues. V shed 0 bases and J shed 8 bases, with 9 bases lying between them. Sequenced by immunoSEQ multiplex PCR; TCRdb stores in-frame clones only, minus some. The table lists roughly 20,000 clones, around 89% of them singletons. This sequence joins TRBV7-2 and TRBJ2-3; no clear D gene. The source of this sequence is a man aged 65-85 years with active COVID-19. The source material was peripheral blood. The CDR3, as DNA: TGTGCCAGCAGCTTAGCCCACCGGGTTACGCAGTATTTT. This encodes CASSLAHRVTQYF.